This T cell receptor beta chain was found in a study of graft-versus-host responses after intestinal transplantation. Only in-frame clones appear in the TCRdb table, and some are missing; sequencing was by immunoSEQ multiplex PCR. Seen here are tens of thousands of clones, roughly 91% observed once, and the top ten hold approximately 2%. Losses at the gene ends were 3 bases for V and 6 bases for J; bases not matched to a gene: 7. CDR1 and CDR2 from the germline V gene are MNHEY and SMNVEV (reference sequence). The CDR3 contains 14 residues. Remarks on this clone: The target antigen is unknown.

This clonotype was obtained from a human donor who received an intestinal transplant. The chain employs TRBV27 and TRBJ1-2; 7 nucleotides align to TRBD1. Sample: unstimulated CD8+ T cells sorted from spleen or lymph node cells, taken before intestinal transplant. This CDR3 is CASSFIGTEDGYTF. Written as DNA, the CDR3 is TGTGCCAGCAGTTTTATCGGGACAGAAGATGGCTACACCTTC.